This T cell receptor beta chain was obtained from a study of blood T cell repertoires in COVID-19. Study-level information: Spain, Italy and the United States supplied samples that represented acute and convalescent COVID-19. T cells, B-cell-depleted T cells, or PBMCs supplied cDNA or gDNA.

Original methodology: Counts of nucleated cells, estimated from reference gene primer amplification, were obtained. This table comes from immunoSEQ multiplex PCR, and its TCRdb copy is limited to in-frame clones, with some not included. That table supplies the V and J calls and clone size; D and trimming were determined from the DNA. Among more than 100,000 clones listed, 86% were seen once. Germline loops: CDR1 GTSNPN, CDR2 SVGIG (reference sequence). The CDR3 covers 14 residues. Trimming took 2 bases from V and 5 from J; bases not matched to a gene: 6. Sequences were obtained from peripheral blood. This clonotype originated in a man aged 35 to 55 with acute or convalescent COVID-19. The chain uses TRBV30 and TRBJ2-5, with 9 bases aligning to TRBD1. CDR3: CAWSTGGEVETQYF. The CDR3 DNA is TGTGCCTGGAGTACAGGGGGCGAGGTGGAGACCCAGTACTTC.